This T cell receptor beta chain was obtained from a study of blood T cell repertoires in COVID-19. Study-wide context: Researchers got acute and convalescent COVID-19 samples from the United States, Italy and Spain. PBMCs, B-cell-depleted T cells, or T cells provided the cDNA or gDNA that made up the material.

Per the authors' pipeline: Quantification of nucleated cells was approximated via reference gene primer amplification. Sequencing used immunoSEQ multiplex PCR; TCRdb keeps in-frame clones, though not all of them. V, J and clone size are those of that table, while D and trimming were read from the DNA. The sample lists about 190,000 clones, 78% occurring once. Only one count was recorded for this clone. The CDR3 loop spans 15 amino acids. Looked up from germline, CDR1 is KGHSH and CDR2 is LQKENI. V trimming: 3 bases; J trimming: 7 bases; junction bases outside the gene matches: 7. The origin of this receptor is a woman aged 80 or over with active or convalescent COVID-19. The gene calls are TRBV18 and TRBJ1-5; 9 bases line up with TRBD1. Sequencing was performed on peripheral blood. CDR3 sequence (DNA): TGTGCCAGCTCACCCAGGACAGGGGTCGAGCAGCCCCAGCATTTT. It codes for CASSPRTGVEQPQHF.